The clone carrying this T cell receptor (beta chain) appeared a few times. This sample is part of a study of T cells after yellow fever vaccination. Per germline, CDR1 LGHNA and CDR2 YSLEER. The CDR3 runs 15 residues. J lost 6 bases, V lost 1 base, and 8 bases had no gene match. TCRdb re-analysed the 5' RACE reads in MiXCR, keeping a single row per CDR3 protein. The sample carries 600,000 to 750,000 distinct CDR3 sequences, over 9% recorded once. The genes are TRBV4-3 and TRBJ2-7; 8 nucleotides match TRBD2. The sequence came from a man aged 30 to 39 who received the YFV17D yellow fever vaccine. The sequencing here drew on PBMCs, taken on the day of the yellow fever booster vaccination. Here the CDR3 reads CASSQGLTGGSEQYF. The CDR3 DNA is TGCGCCAGCAGCCAAGGCTTAACGGGGGGGTCCGAGCAGTACTTC.